This note documents a single T cell receptor (beta chain) sequence. Clones were sequenced by immunoSEQ multiplex PCR, and TCRdb holds only the in-frame ones, with some missing. The sample lists around 100,000 clones; 90% to 95% were seen once. This sample stems from a study of T cell changes during pregnancy in multiple sclerosis. This sample comprised peripheral blood, obtained after pregnancy. The sequence derives from a female donor with multiple sclerosis, enrolled in a pregnancy study.

The CDR3 coding sequence is TGTGCCAGCAGCTGGACACGCTCCTACAATGAGCAGTTCTTC. Its protein is CASSWTRSYNEQFF. The J gene is TRBJ2-1, the V gene TRBV5-6, with D maybe TRBD1 (5 bases). The CDR3 loop spans 14 amino acids. Trimming left V 3 bases short and J 0 bases short, with 7 bases between. Per germline, CDR1 SGHDT and CDR2 YYEEEE.